A selection of T cell receptor beta chains follows, all from one sample in a study of blood T cell repertoires in COVID-19. Clones were read by immunoSEQ multiplex PCR, and TCRdb kept only the in-frame ones, dropping some. Here the sample spans approximately 250,000 clones, 88% being singletons. Sequencing was carried out using peripheral blood. The receptor set was obtained from a woman in her 70s with COVID-19, enrolled during active disease. CDR3s include the opening cysteine and the closing phenylalanine or tryptophan. D genes are given only for firm matches. Size values are once, few and many counts, or a class for expanded clones, and some rows have none.

TRBJ2-7,-,TRBV4-1,TRBD1,TGCGCCAGCAGCCAAGACAGCAGGGGGAGCCACGAGCAGTACTTC,CASSQDSRGSHEQYF
TRBJ2-1,once,TRBV11-3,TRBD2,TGTGCCAGCAGCTTAGTTTTTAGAGCGGGAGTCTACAATGAGCAGTTCTTC,CASSLVFRAGVYNEQFF
TRBJ2-5,few,TRBV7-6,-,TGTGCCAGCAGCTTTGGGGCAGGGCAGACCCAGTACTTC,CASSFGAGQTQYF
TRBJ2-3,-,TRBV7-2,-,TGTGCCAGCAGCTTAAACTCCAGGGGCACAGATACGCAGTATTTT,CASSLNSRGTDTQYF
TRBJ2-7,many,TRBV5-1,-,TGCGCCAGCAGCATGCCAGGACAGGGAGGGTGGTCCTACGAGCAGTACTTC,CASSMPGQGGWSYEQYF
TRBJ2-1,-,TRBV9,TRBD2,TGTGCCAGCAGCGTAGGTGGCGGGAGTTACAATGAGCAGTTCTTC,CASSVGGGSYNEQFF
TRBJ1-1,-,TRBV19,-,TGTGCCAGTAGTATCCAGGGAACGAACACTGAAGCTTTCTTT,CASSIQGTNTEAFF
TRBJ1-2,-,TRBV30,TRBD1,TGTGCCTGGACTGCGGACAGGGGGGACTATGGCTACACCTTC,CAWTADRGDYGYTF
TRBJ2-7,-,TRBV3-1/TRBV3-2,-,TGTGCCAGCAGATCGGACAGCTCCTACGAGCAGTACTTC,CASRSDSSYEQYF
TRBJ1-5,-,TRBV15,-,TGTGCCACCAGCAGAGGAGGGAAAAGGGATCAGCCCCAGCATTTT,CATSRGGKRDQPQHF
TRBJ1-1,once,TRBV19,-,TGTGCCAGTAGTTCAGGGGCGAACACTGAAGCTTTCTTT,CASSSGANTEAFF
TRBJ1-4,-,TRBV6-1,-,TGTGCCAGCAGTGAAATTACGGCAACTAATGAAAAACTGTTTTTT,CASSEITATNEKLFF
TRBJ2-5,-,TRBV28,TRBD2,TGTGCCACTAGCGGGAGGGCCCAGGAGACCCAGTACTTC,CATSGRAQETQYF
TRBJ2-1,once,TRBV19,TRBD2,TGTGCCAGTAGTATACTAGCGGGAGGGGCTCATGAGCAGTTCTTC,CASSILAGGAHEQFF
TRBJ1-1,-,TRBV5-1,-,TGCGCCAGCAGCTCCGGGACAACGAACACTGAAGCTTTCTTT,CASSSGTTNTEAFF
TRBJ2-7,-,TRBV5-1,-,TGCGCCAGCAGCTTGGGGGGCAGACTAGGTTCCTACGAGCAGTACTTC,CASSLGGRLGSYEQYF
TRBJ1-1,-,TRBV27,-,TGTGCCGCCCAGCCGGGAGCTAGGAACACTGAAGCTTTCTTT,CAAQPGARNTEAFF
TRBJ2-1,-,TRBV7-8,-,TGTGCCAGCAGAATAGAGGGGGGGGCCTACAATGAGCAGTTCTTC,CASRIEGGAYNEQFF
TRBJ2-2,-,TRBV18,-,TGTGCCAGCTCACCCCTAGCGCGGAACACCGGGGAGCTGTTTTTT,CASSPLARNTGELFF
TRBJ2-4,-,TRBV5-1,TRBD1,TGCGCCAGCAGCTTGGCCGGGACAGGGCTAGCCAAAAACATTCAGTACTTC,CASSLAGTGLAKNIQYF
TRBJ2-1,-,TRBV7-9,-,TGTGCCAGCAGCTTAGCCAGTGGGACTCTCAATGAGCAGTTCTTC,CASSLASGTLNEQFF
TRBJ1-1,-,TRBV12-3/TRBV12-4,-,TGTGCCAGCAGTCCTACTAACACTGAAGCTTTCTTT,CASSPTNTEAFF
TRBJ2-2,-,TRBV5-1,TRBD2,TGCGCCAGCAGCTCTCCGTTGGGAGGGATCGGGGAGCTGTTTTTT,CASSSPLGGIGELFF
TRBJ2-7,-,TRBV4-1,-,TGCGCCAGCAGCCAAGCGGCGAGGAGCTCCTACGAGCAGTACTTC,CASSQAARSSYEQYF
TRBJ2-1,-,TRBV10-3,-,TGTGCCATCAGTTTTCAACGGGTGCTATCCTACAATGAGCAGTTCTTC,CAISFQRVLSYNEQFF
TRBJ2-7,-,TRBV4-2,TRBD2,TGTGCCAGCAGCCAGGGACTAGCGGAGTACTACGAGCAGTACTTC,CASSQGLAEYYEQYF
TRBJ1-2,-,TRBV18,-,TGTGCCAGCTCACCACTAATGGGCAGCCGAGCTAACTATGGCTACACCTTC,CASSPLMGSRANYGYTF
TRBJ2-1,-,TRBV6-5,TRBD2,TGTGCCAGCAGTCCACACGGGACTAGCGGCACCGAGCAGTTCTTC,CASSPHGTSGTEQFF
TRBJ2-3,-,TRBV5-6,-,TGTGCCAGCAGCTTGGACAGTATGCTCACAGATACGCAGTATTTT,CASSLDSMLTDTQYF
TRBJ1-5,once,TRBV7-6,TRBD1,TGTGCCAGCAGCGCCGGGACAGGGGTCAATCAGCCCCAGCATTTT,CASSAGTGVNQPQHF
TRBJ1-1,-,TRBV30,-,TGTGCCTGGAGTAGGGACACCATGAACACTGAAGCTTTCTTT,CAWSRDTMNTEAFF
TRBJ1-4,once,TRBV11-2,TRBD1,TGTGCCAGCAGCTTAGGGGACAGGGTACCTAATGAAAAACTGTTTTTT,CASSLGDRVPNEKLFF
TRBJ2-6,-,TRBV18,TRBD1,TGTGCCAGCTCACAACAGGGGGCGGCTGGGGCCAACGTCCTGACTTTC,CASSQQGAAGANVLTF
TRBJ2-7,-,TRBV27,TRBD1,TGTGCCAGCTCGTGGGGAGAACCGGGACAGGGTTACGAGCAGTACTTC,CASSWGEPGQGYEQYF
TRBJ1-3,-,TRBV7-9,-,TGTGCCAGCGGACAGTTTTCTGGAAACACCATATATTTT,CASGQFSGNTIYF
TRBJ1-6,once,TRBV4-1,TRBD1,TGCGCCAGCAGCCTAATCGAGGACAGGAGATATCCTTCACCCCTCCACTTT,CASSLIEDRRYPSPLHF
TRBJ2-5,-,TRBV29-1,TRBD2,TGCAGCGTTGTCCCCGGGCGGGAGGACCAAGAGACCCAGTACTTC,CSVVPGREDQETQYF
TRBJ1-2,-,TRBV9,-,TGTGCCAGCAGCGTAGCGCTGGAAGGAGGGGGCTACACCTTC,CASSVALEGGGYTF
TRBJ2-5,-,TRBV11-2,-,TGTGCCAGCAGCTTAGTTACTGAGACCCAGTACTTC,CASSLVTETQYF
TRBJ2-7,-,TRBV3-1/TRBV3-2,-,TGTGCCAGCAGCAGGACTGGGGAGGAGCAGTACTTC,CASSRTGEEQYF
TRBJ2-2,-,TRBV29-1,-,TGCAGCGTTGTGCGGGACGCCCTCACCGGGGAGCTGTTTTTT,CSVVRDALTGELFF
TRBJ2-7,-,TRBV9,-,TGTGCCAGCAGCGCCCACTACGAGCAGTACTTC,CASSAHYEQYF